This is a list of T cell receptor beta chains from one sample in a study of blood T cell repertoires in COVID-19. Using immunoSEQ multiplex PCR, the repertoire was profiled, and TCRdb retains in-frame clones only, with some absent. The data contain around 110,000 clones, 83% of them singletons. Specimen: peripheral blood. All receptors come from a man between 25 and 39 years old with acute or convalescent COVID-19. CDR3s include the opening cysteine and the closing phenylalanine or tryptophan. Fields, in order: clone size, V gene, D gene, J gene, CDR3 DNA, CDR3 protein. D genes are given only for firm matches. The size entry is marked missing in some rows and otherwise reads once, few, many or a size class.

size: .
V: TRBV6-5
D: TRBD1
J: TRBJ2-1
DNA: TGTGCCAGCCGATTGAACAGGGGATCTGAGCAGTTCTTC
CDR3: CASRLNRGSEQFF

size: .
V: TRBV7-7
D: TRBD1
J: TRBJ2-3
DNA: TGTGCTAGCAGCCGGACAGGAATCACAGATACGCAGTATTTT
CDR3: CASSRTGITDTQYF

size: .
V: TRBV6-6
D: .
J: TRBJ2-7
DNA: TGTGCCAGCAACTCTGAGGCCTACGAGCAGTACTTC
CDR3: CASNSEAYEQYF

size: once
V: TRBV6-6
D: .
J: TRBJ2-7
DNA: TGTGCCAGCAGTTCCTTAGACAAGAACTACGAGCAGTACTTC
CDR3: CASSSLDKNYEQYF

size: .
V: TRBV13
D: .
J: TRBJ2-2
DNA: TGTGCCAGCAGCGCCACATTCCTCGACCGGAGAGCCGGGGAGCTGTTTTTT
CDR3: CASSATFLDRRAGELFF

size: .
V: TRBV19
D: TRBD2
J: TRBJ2-7
DNA: TGTGCCAGTAGCACGTTGACTAGCGGGGCGAGAGGGGAGCAGTACTTC
CDR3: CASSTLTSGARGEQYF

size: .
V: TRBV29-1
D: .
J: TRBJ1-2
DNA: TGCAGCGTTATCTCCGCGGGCGGCTACACCTTC
CDR3: CSVISAGGYTF

size: .
V: TRBV25-1
D: .
J: TRBJ2-7
DNA: TGTGCCAGCACCGCGGGTTTAACCTACGAGCAGTACTTC
CDR3: CASTAGLTYEQYF

size: .
V: TRBV14
D: TRBD1
J: TRBJ2-7
DNA: TGTGCCAGCAGCCAAGGTTACAGGGGGGCCTACGAGCAGTACTTC
CDR3: CASSQGYRGAYEQYF

size: once
V: TRBV5-1
D: TRBD1
J: TRBJ1-1
DNA: TGCGCCAGCAGCATGGGGTCCACAGGGGGAAGAACTGAAGCTTTCTTT
CDR3: CASSMGSTGGRTEAFF

size: .
V: TRBV10-3
D: TRBD1
J: TRBJ2-5
DNA: TGTGCCATCAGTGATGGGACAGACCCGGTAAAGACCCAGTACTTC
CDR3: CAISDGTDPVKTQYF

size: .
V: TRBV7-2
D: TRBD2
J: TRBJ2-1
DNA: TGTGCCAGCAGCTTAGAAGGACTAGCGGGGGTCTATGAGCAGTTCTTC
CDR3: CASSLEGLAGVYEQFF

size: .
V: TRBV13
D: TRBD2
J: TRBJ2-3
DNA: TGTGCCAGCAGCCACACTAGCGGGAGTACAGATACGCAGTATTTT
CDR3: CASSHTSGSTDTQYF

size: .
V: TRBV6-5
D: TRBD1
J: TRBJ1-6
DNA: TGTGCCAGCAGTTCAAACCGGGACAGAAATTATTCACCCCTCCACTTT
CDR3: CASSSNRDRNYSPLHF

size: .
V: TRBV19
D: .
J: TRBJ2-2
DNA: TGTGCCAGTAGTAACTCTAGGGGGGGGACCGGGGAGCTGTTTTTT
CDR3: CASSNSRGGTGELFF

size: .
V: TRBV15
D: TRBD1
J: TRBJ2-2
DNA: TGTGCCACCAGCAGAAGACAGGGAGCGAACACCGGGGAGCTGTTTTTT
CDR3: CATSRRQGANTGELFF

size: once
V: TRBV2
D: TRBD2
J: TRBJ2-5
DNA: TGTGCCAGCAGTAATAGCGGGACCCAAGAGACCCAGTACTTC
CDR3: CASSNSGTQETQYF

size: .
V: TRBV9
D: .
J: TRBJ1-5
DNA: TGTGCCAGCAGCGTAGGAGGGGGTAGCCAGCCCCAGCATTTT
CDR3: CASSVGGGSQPQHF

size: few
V: TRBV5-6
D: TRBD1
J: TRBJ2-7
DNA: TGTGCCAGCAGCTACGGACAGGGTGACGAGCAGTACTTC
CDR3: CASSYGQGDEQYF

size: .
V: TRBV4-1
D: .
J: TRBJ1-4
DNA: TGCGCCAGCAGCCACGATCCTAATAGCGAAAAACTGTTTTTT
CDR3: CASSHDPNSEKLFF

size: .
V: TRBV5-1
D: TRBD1
J: TRBJ2-7
DNA: TGCGCCAGCAGCCTGTCAGGGGGCTCCTACGAGCAGTACTTC
CDR3: CASSLSGGSYEQYF

size: .
V: TRBV18
D: TRBD1
J: TRBJ2-7
DNA: TGTGCCAGCTCACCGCAGGGACAGATGGGCCACGAGCAGTACTTC
CDR3: CASSPQGQMGHEQYF

size: once
V: TRBV6-1
D: TRBD1
J: TRBJ2-1
DNA: TGTGCCAGCAGTGCCGGGGGACAGGGCCGGAATGAGCAGTTCTTC
CDR3: CASSAGGQGRNEQFF

size: few
V: TRBV7-2
D: .
J: TRBJ1-2
DNA: TGTGCCAGCAGCTCTAACGTTGCCAGGATGCTCTATGGCTACACCTTC
CDR3: CASSSNVARMLYGYTF

size: .
V: TRBV7-8
D: .
J: TRBJ1-4
DNA: TGTGCCAGCAGCCTAGGGCGGGGGGCAACTAATGAAAAACTGTTTTTT
CDR3: CASSLGRGATNEKLFF

size: once
V: TRBV9
D: TRBD2
J: TRBJ2-7
DNA: TGTGCCAGCAGCGCAACTAGCGGTATCTCCTACGAGCAGTACTTC
CDR3: CASSATSGISYEQYF

size: .
V: TRBV5-1
D: TRBD2
J: TRBJ2-7
DNA: TGCGCCAGCACCGAGGTAGCGGGGGGGCCATACGAGCAGTACTTC
CDR3: CASTEVAGGPYEQYF

size: few
V: TRBV4-2
D: TRBD1
J: TRBJ1-1
DNA: TGTGCCAGCAGCCAACCACAGGGGTCCGCCACTGAAGCTTTCTTT
CDR3: CASSQPQGSATEAFF

size: .
V: TRBV18
D: .
J: TRBJ1-1
DNA: TGTGCCAGCTCACCAGGGGCAGCCCTGAATCCTTCTGAAGCTTTCTTT
CDR3: CASSPGAALNPSEAFF

size: few
V: TRBV6-2/TRBV6-3
D: TRBD1
J: TRBJ1-1
DNA: TGTGCCAGCAGTGCCCGGGGACAGATGAACACTGAAGCTTTCTTT
CDR3: CASSARGQMNTEAFF

size: .
V: TRBV5-8
D: TRBD1
J: TRBJ1-4
DNA: TGTGCCAGCAGCTTGCGGGACAGGGAAAAACTGTTTTTT
CDR3: CASSLRDREKLFF

size: .
V: TRBV19
D: .
J: TRBJ1-1
DNA: TGTGCCAGTAGTAAATACCCGGGCAGGGATAACACTGAAGCTTTCTTT
CDR3: CASSKYPGRDNTEAFF

size: .
V: TRBV24-1
D: .
J: TRBJ2-2
DNA: TGTGCCACCAGTAGGGGGGACTATCATAACACCGGGGAGCTGTTTTTT
CDR3: CATSRGDYHNTGELFF

size: few
V: TRBV5-8
D: .
J: TRBJ2-1
DNA: TGTGCCAGCAGCACCCGTTGGGTAGGGGGTGTTTCCTACAATGAGCAGTTCTTC
CDR3: CASSTRWVGGVSYNEQFF

size: .
V: TRBV10-3
D: TRBD1
J: TRBJ2-1
DNA: TGTGCCATCAAGGGGACAGATTACAATGAGCAGTTCTTC
CDR3: CAIKGTDYNEQFF

size: once
V: TRBV9
D: TRBD1
J: TRBJ2-2
DNA: TGTGCCAGCAGCTTACACCGGGACAGGGTGAACACCGGGGAGCTGTTTTTT
CDR3: CASSLHRDRVNTGELFF

size: many
V: TRBV5-1
D: TRBD2
J: TRBJ2-3
DNA: TGCGCCAGCAGCGGACTAGCGGGCGTCAGCACAGATACGCAGTATTTT
CDR3: CASSGLAGVSTDTQYF

size: .
V: TRBV9
D: TRBD2
J: TRBJ2-5
DNA: TGTGCCAGCAGCGTAGGGGTTGCGGGGGGGCCCGAGACCCAGTACTTC
CDR3: CASSVGVAGGPETQYF

size: .
V: TRBV4-1
D: TRBD1
J: TRBJ1-2
DNA: TGCGCCAGCAGCCAAGTAGGGACAGGGAACTATGGCTACACCTTC
CDR3: CASSQVGTGNYGYTF

size: .
V: TRBV27
D: .
J: TRBJ2-3
DNA: TGTGCCAGCAGGCTGCGGGGAATCACAGATACGCAGTATTTT
CDR3: CASRLRGITDTQYF

size: .
V: TRBV4-3
D: TRBD1
J: TRBJ1-2
DNA: TGCGCCAGCAGCCAAGATCGGGACAGGGGCTACACCTTC
CDR3: CASSQDRDRGYTF

size: .
V: TRBV5-6
D: TRBD2
J: TRBJ2-5
DNA: TGTGCCAGCAGCTTACCTAGCGGAGAGACCCAGTACTTC
CDR3: CASSLPSGETQYF

size: .
V: TRBV3-1/TRBV3-2
D: TRBD1
J: TRBJ2-5
DNA: TGTGCCAGCAGCCATCCCCGGCAGGGGGCGCGGAGGGAGACCCAGTACTTC
CDR3: CASSHPRQGARRETQYF

size: once
V: TRBV10-3
D: TRBD1
J: TRBJ1-5
DNA: TGTGCCATCAGCCCGGGACAGGGGGGAAATCAGCCCCAGCATTTT
CDR3: CAISPGQGGNQPQHF

size: .
V: TRBV4-3
D: TRBD2
J: TRBJ2-1
DNA: TGCGCCAGCAGCCAAGGGAGCGGGGGCAGTCCCTACAATGAGCAGTTCTTC
CDR3: CASSQGSGGSPYNEQFF

size: .
V: TRBV7-8
D: .
J: TRBJ1-3
DNA: TGTGCCAGCAGCTTAGGAATGCCTAACTCTGGAAACACCATATATTTT
CDR3: CASSLGMPNSGNTIYF

size: .
V: TRBV5-1
D: TRBD1
J: TRBJ1-2
DNA: TGCGCCAGCAGCTTGCGTCCGGGACAGACCTCACCCCATGGCTACACCTTC
CDR3: CASSLRPGQTSPHGYTF

size: few
V: TRBV21-1
D: .
J: TRBJ1-5
DNA: TGTGCCAGCAGCAAACCCGGGGGAGGGACGCAGATTGATAATAGCAATCAGCCCCAGCATTTT
CDR3: CASSKPGGGTQIDNSNQPQHF

size: .
V: TRBV10-3
D: TRBD1
J: TRBJ1-4
DNA: TGTGCCATCTCGGGACAGATTAATGAAAAACTGTTTTTT
CDR3: CAISGQINEKLFF

size: .
V: TRBV19
D: TRBD1
J: TRBJ2-2
DNA: TGTGCCAGTAGTATAAGGAGACAGGGGCCCGGGGAGCTGTTTTTT
CDR3: CASSIRRQGPGELFF

size: once
V: TRBV11-2
D: TRBD1
J: TRBJ1-5
DNA: TGTGCCAGCAGCTTAGTTAGTGGGACAGCTAATCAGCCCCAGCATTTT
CDR3: CASSLVSGTANQPQHF

size: .
V: TRBV5-4
D: TRBD2
J: TRBJ2-2
DNA: TGTGCCAGCAGCTTAGCGGGAGGGAACACCGGGGAGCTGTTTTTT
CDR3: CASSLAGGNTGELFF

size: .
V: TRBV29-1
D: TRBD1
J: TRBJ1-3
DNA: TGCAGCGTTGTGACAGGGCCTGTGGTATCGGGAAACACCATATATTTT
CDR3: CSVVTGPVVSGNTIYF

size: .
V: TRBV10-2
D: TRBD1
J: TRBJ1-4
DNA: TGCGCCAGCAGTGCCCCCGACAGGGGGGCTAATGAAAAACTGTTTTTT
CDR3: CASSAPDRGANEKLFF

size: .
V: TRBV10-3
D: TRBD1
J: TRBJ1-1
DNA: TGTGCCATCAGTGAGTCGGGTTGGGACAGGCCTTTTGAAGCTTTCTTT
CDR3: CAISESGWDRPFEAFF

size: .
V: TRBV5-5
D: .
J: TRBJ2-5
DNA: TGTGCCAGCAGCTTAACAGGAGAGACCCAGTACTTC
CDR3: CASSLTGETQYF